Below, 13 T cell receptor beta chains from the same sample are listed, as sequenced in a study of blood T cell repertoires in COVID-19. Here immunoSEQ multiplex PCR was the method, and the copy in TCRdb shows in-frame clones only, minus some. The sample records around 330,000 clones, roughly 90% being singletons. Sequences were obtained from PBMCs or T cells enriched from blood (not recorded which). The source of these receptors is a woman between 18 and 29 years old who had recovered from COVID-19.

This chain connects TRBV7-2 to TRBJ1-5; 9 bases line up with TRBD1. With V trimmed by 2 bases and J by 7 bases, 9 bases remained unmatched. Germline V gives CDR1 SGHTA, CDR2 FQGNSA. The CDR3 contains 16 residues. The CDR3 reads CASSLMGQGKRQPQHF. Written as DNA, the CDR3 is TGTGCCAGCAGCTTAATGGGACAGGGCAAACGGCAGCCCCAGCATTTT.

The rearrangement uses TRBV4-1 and TRBJ1-4; 8 nucleotides match TRBD1. Germline CDR1 is MGHRA and CDR2 is YSYEKL. CDR3 length: 15 amino acids. V lost 5 bases to trimming and J lost 8 bases; unmatched junction nucleotides: 10. CDR3 nucleotides: TGCGCCAGCAGCGAACCCAGGGGGCGGCAGGAAAAACTGTTTTTT. It encodes CASSEPRGRQEKLFF.

The CDR3 DNA reads TGTGCCAGCAGCTCCGGACAGGGCCAAAGCACAGATACGCAGTATTTT. It yields the protein CASSSGQGQSTDTQYF. The V gene is TRBV6-6, the J gene TRBJ2-3; 8 bases agree with TRBD1. The CDR3 totals 16 residues. The germline CDR1 and CDR2 sequences are MNHNY and SVGAGI (reference sequence). V shed 6 bases, J shed 0 bases, and the junction held 8 bases outside the gene matches.

V is TRBV29-1 and J is TRBJ2-1, with 10 bases matching TRBD2. The V segment lost 5 bases and the J segment 3 bases; nucleotides outside the gene matches: 7. This CDR3 region has 15 residues. Germline V gene lookup returns CDR1 SQVTM and CDR2 ANQGSEA. DNA for the CDR3: TGCAGCGTTACTTCCACTAGCGGGATCTACAATGAGCAGTTCTTC. Residues: CSVTSTSGIYNEQFF.

The sample holds a few counts of this clone. This chain links TRBV27 with TRBJ1-4, with D perhaps TRBD1 (6 bases). Germline V gene data show CDR1 as MNHEY and CDR2 as SMNVEV (reference sequence). This CDR3 contains 13 residues. Trimming left V 5 bases short and J 7 bases short, with 11 bases between. CDR3 nucleotide sequence: TGTGCCAGCAGTACAGGGTTGGCTGAAAAACTGTTTTTT. Translation gives CASSTGLAEKLFF.

The rearrangement links TRBV3-1 (or the pseudogene TRBV3-2) to TRBJ1-1; 10 bases map to TRBD1. Germline CDR1 reads LGHDT; CDR2 reads YNNKEL (reference sequence). The CDR3 length is 12 residues. The trim removed 0 bases at V and 11 bases at J, leaving 0 bases unmatched. The CDR3 here is CASSQEDRGAFF. CDR3 coding DNA: TGTGCCAGCAGCCAAGAGGACAGGGGGGCTTTCTTT.

The rearrangement links TRBV9 to TRBJ1-1; the match to TRBD1 covers 7 bases. CDR1 and CDR2 from the germline V gene are SGDLS and YYNGEE. This CDR3 comprises 13 residues. V trimming: 4 bases; J trimming: 0 bases; junction bases outside the gene matches: 0. The DNA of the CDR3 is TGTGCCAGCAGCCAGGGGGTGAACACTGAAGCTTTCTTT. Translation: CASSQGVNTEAFF.

This CDR3 reads CASSQSSGVNTEAFF. The CDR3 DNA is TGTGCCAGCAGCCAATCGTCAGGGGTGAACACTGAAGCTTTCTTT. This chain uses TRBV16 with TRBJ1-1, with a possible D match to TRBD1 (6 bases). This CDR3 has 15 residues. The V gene's germline CDR1 is KGHSY and CDR2 FQNENV. Trimming stripped 0 bases from V and 0 bases from J, with 8 bases between.

The CDR3 protein is CASSLLEGLYNEQFF. The CDR3 nucleotides read TGTGCCAGCAGCTTGCTTGAGGGTCTCTACAATGAGCAGTTCTTC. This chain joins TRBV5-4 and TRBJ2-1; D possibly corresponds to TRBD2 (5 bases). Trimming pared 1 base from V and 3 bases from J, leaving 11 bases between. This CDR3 is built from 15 residues. Germline V lookup: CDR1 SGHNT, CDR2 YYREEE (reference sequence).

The gene calls are TRBV6-5 and TRBJ2-5; 7 bases match TRBD1. Germline V gives CDR1 MNHEY, CDR2 SVGAGI. CDR3 length equals 13 residues. Trimming removed 7 bases from V and 0 bases from J; junction bases left unmatched: 2. As DNA, the CDR3 is TGTGCCAGCATGGGACAGAACCAAGAGACCCAGTACTTC. The encoded protein is CASMGQNQETQYF.

This clone was seen more than once but under ten times. The rearrangement uses TRBV4-3 and TRBJ1-2; D is ambiguous. The CDR3 covers 14 residues. The V end was cut by 0 bases, the J end by 4 bases, with 9 bases between. Germline CDR1 is LGHNA and CDR2 is YSLEER. Here the CDR3 DNA reads TGCGCCAGCAGCCAAGACAGTTTTACCTATGGCTACACCTTC. Amino acid sequence: CASSQDSFTYGYTF.

As DNA, the CDR3 is TGTGCCAGCAGCTTAGCAGTGACAGCGCGCACCGGGGAGCTGTTTTTT. This codes for CASSLAVTARTGELFF. The chain carries TRBV11-2 and TRBJ2-2; possible D gene TRBD1, 5 bases. Germline CDR1 and CDR2: SGHAT and FQNNGV. The ends were cut back, 1 base at V and 4 bases at J, with 13 bases in the middle. The CDR3 runs to 16 residues.

The chain carries TRBV28 and TRBJ1-3; D is unclear. Germline V gives CDR1 MDHEN, CDR2 SYDVKM. The germline V and J ends were trimmed by 7 bases and 4 bases, with 11 bases remaining between them. CDR3 length: 13 amino acids. Here the CDR3 reads CASTPSSGNTIYF. For the CDR3, the DNA is TGTGCCAGCACCCCCTCCTCCGGAAACACCATATATTTT.